This entry lists 12 T cell receptor beta chains sequenced from one sample in a study of response to subunit inactivated influenza vaccine (dated by TCRdb to the late 2010s). Receptors were amplified or captured by RT-PCR. These reads were obtained on an Illumina HiSeq 2500. The public reads were quality trimmed at Q25 with fastp and then assembled into clones with MiXCR by TCRdb, keeping productive beta chains. Each record represents a unique CDR3 protein, reported with the most common genes and DNA among its rows. The sample table records 500,000 to 600,000 distinct CDR3 sequences; about 14% of these occur just once. Clones ranked in the top ten supply around 10% of the sample. The material sequenced was PBMCs from blood, taken 11 to 12 days after vaccination. Source of these receptors: a man between 45 and 60 years old who received an inactivated influenza vaccine. Donor details come from another sample of the same person, matched by shared clones.

The rearrangement uses TRBV12-3 or TRBV12-4 and TRBJ1-5, with D tentatively TRBD1 (5 bases). V dropped 6 bases and J dropped 9 bases, with 15 bases sitting between them. This CDR3 contains 13 residues. The CDR3 sequence: CASSDYGGSPQHF. As DNA, the CDR3 is TGTGCCAGCAGCGACTATGGGGGATCGCCCCAGCATTTT.

The gene calls are TRBV9 and TRBJ2-7; perhaps TRBD2 as D (7 bases). The V and J ends lost 4 bases and 3 bases respectively, with 17 bases between them. This CDR3 region has 15 residues. Per germline, CDR1 SGDLS and CDR2 YYNGEE. This CDR3 is CASSREGGKHYEQYF. The CDR3 DNA follows: TGTGCCAGCAGCAGAGAGGGGGGGAAACACTACGAGCAGTACTTC.

The rearrangement uses TRBV15 and TRBJ2-3; 7 bases are shared with TRBD1. This CDR3 is built from 16 residues. Trimming removed 3 bases from V and 4 bases from J; junction bases left unmatched: 10. The germline V gene encodes CDR1 LNHNV and CDR2 YYDKDF (reference sequence). In nucleotides, the CDR3 is TGTGCCACCAGCAGCAACCTAGACAGGGTCGCAGATACGCAGTATTTT. Translated: CATSSNLDRVADTQYF.

The sample holds a few counts of this clonotype. The rearrangement uses TRBV4-3 and TRBJ2-3; D unresolved. Trimming took off 4 bases at V and 2 bases at J, with 22 bases between the two ends. The CDR3 is made up of 18 amino acids. The germline CDR1 and CDR2 sequences are LGHNA and YSLEER. CDR3 in amino acids: CASSRSALGNVFTDTQYF. The DNA of the CDR3 is TGCGCCAGCAGCCGATCCGCCTTAGGCAACGTATTCACAGATACGCAGTATTTT.

The V call is TRBV5-8, the J call TRBJ2-3; no reliable D call. Trimming removed 2 bases at V and 8 bases at J, with 9 bases between. There are 12 residues in the CDR3. Germline loops: CDR1 SGHTS, CDR2 YDEGEE. The DNA of the CDR3 is TGTGCCAGCAGCTTTCTCTCTACTACGCAGTATTTT. Residues: CASSFLSTTQYF.

This clonotype came up a few times. The chain has TRBV20-1 and TRBJ2-7; TRBD1 matches at 10 bases. The germline V gene has CDR1 DFQATT and CDR2 SNEGSKA (reference sequence). V shed 4 bases, J shed 4 bases, and the junction held 7 bases outside the gene matches. The CDR3 has 14 amino acids. The CDR3 sequence is CSANPSGQGYEQYF. The DNA for the CDR3 is TGCAGTGCTAATCCCTCGGGACAGGGGTACGAGCAGTACTTC.

The chain employs TRBV5-1 and TRBJ2-7; weak D call: TRBD1 (5 bases). The CDR3 spans 14 residues. CDR1 and CDR2 from the germline V gene are SGHRS and YFSETQ. Trimming removed 1 base from V and 3 bases from J, with 11 bases in between. CDR3 residues: CASSLKDTRYEQYF. The CDR3 DNA follows: TGCGCCAGCAGCTTGAAGGACACACGCTACGAGCAGTACTTC.

This clonotype was seen repeatedly, ten times or more. The chain has TRBV6-2 or TRBV6-3 and TRBJ2-1, with D uncertain. Trimming removed 8 bases at V and 0 bases at J, with 8 bases between. This CDR3 is 13 amino acids long. Germline CDR1 is MNHEY and CDR2 is SVGEGT. CDR3 region: CASGLYSYNEQFF. In DNA form, the CDR3 reads TGTGCCAGCGGCCTTTACTCCTACAATGAGCAGTTCTTC.

This clonotype was found many times. The chain links TRBV3-1 to TRBJ2-1; tentatively, D is TRBD1 (5 bases). CDR1 is LGHDT and CDR2 is YNNKEL in the germline V gene (reference sequence). The CDR3 is made up of 13 amino acids. Trimming pared 3 bases from V and 7 bases from J, leaving 10 bases between. The CDR3 sequence: CASSHDDRNEQFF. The CDR3 coding sequence is TGTGCCAGCAGCCACGATGACAGAAATGAGCAGTTCTTC.

This clonotype was found many times. The V and J genes are TRBV9 and TRBJ2-2; 9 bases align to TRBD2. After removal of 5 bases from V and 1 base from J, the junction contained 0 bases not matched to a gene. Germline assignment: CDR1 SGDLS and CDR2 YYNGEE. The CDR3 totals 14 residues. CDR3 DNA: TGTGCCAGCAGACTAGCGGGGAACACCGGGGAGCTGTTTTTT. This encodes CASRLAGNTGELFF.

This sequence joins TRBV10-3 and TRBJ2-7; 10 bases line up with TRBD1. Germline lookup yields CDR1 ENHRY and CDR2 SYGVKD. Germline trimming cut 6 bases from V and 4 bases from J; bases unmatched to any gene: 6. CDR3 size: 14 residues. CDR3 DNA sequence: TGTGCCATCAGCTCAGACAGGGGGCTATACGAGCAGTACTTC. This translates into CAISSDRGLYEQYF.

In its sample, this clonotype was seen a few times. This chain connects TRBV6-2 or TRBV6-3 to TRBJ1-2; the D is unclear. The length of the CDR3 is 15 residues. CDR1 and CDR2 from the germline V gene are MNHEY and SVGEGT. The germline V and J ends were trimmed by 6 bases and 3 bases, with 17 bases remaining between them. CDR3 sequence: CASSYLQVEDYGYTF. The CDR3 coding sequence is TGTGCCAGCAGCTACCTCCAGGTCGAGGACTATGGCTACACCTTC.